This T cell receptor beta chain is from a study of CD8+ T cells in alopecia areata. The study, taken as a whole, reports: Many of the expanded lesional clones endured in scalp and blood while on tofacitinib.

cDNA serving as the sequencing template came from extracted, reverse transcribed RNA. The repertoire was sequenced with immunoSEQ multiplex PCR; TCRdb's copy has only in-frame clones and lacks some. Seen here are around 110,000 clones, around 53% observed once, and the top ten hold 9% to 15%. V was trimmed by 5 bases and J by 0 bases, leaving 7 bases between them. The CDR3 is 13 amino acids. Germline V gives CDR1 MNHNS, CDR2 SASEGT. This clone came up once. Antigen: not known. Treatment indicated: oral pan-JAK inhibitor, 5-10 mg twice daily. Alopecia areata patients provided lesional scalp punch biopsies and peripheral blood. Sorting separated CD4+ and CD8+ T cells out of PBMCs.

This sequence was found in a human donor with alopecia areata. This material consisted of CD8+ T cells sorted from blood, taken at week 24, from a patient treated with tofacitinib. This chain links TRBV6-1 with TRBJ2-5; no definite D call. For the CDR3, the DNA is TGTGCCAGCAGTTCGGCCTACCAAGAGACCCAGTACTTC. It specifies CASSSAYQETQYF.